This T cell receptor (beta chain) was observed in a study of type 1 regulatory T cells. Germline CDR1 and CDR2: SNHLY and FYNNEI. The CDR3 is 14 residues long. V gave up 8 bases and J gave up 4 bases; unmatched junction bases: 9. For this clonotype: The antigen is unknown.

Each CDR3 protein is one row after TCRdb ran MiXCR on the reads. The table includes tens of thousands of distinct CDR3 sequences, approximately 60% detected once. The source of this sequence is a human donor in good health. The rearrangement uses TRBV2 and TRBJ2-7; 9 bases agree with TRBD1. The sample comprised cultured non-Tr1 T cells, either the whole culture or a sorted T cell fraction (not recorded which). Here the CDR3 DNA reads TGTGCCAGCGGGGACAGGGCCCGGGGGTACGAGCAGTACTTC. It yields the protein CASGDRARGYEQYF. Using reference TRBV2 and TRBJ2-7 for the parts outside the CDR3, the full variable domain is EPEVTQTPSHQVTQMGQEVILRCVPISNHLYFYWYRQILGQKVEFLVSFYNNEISEKSEIFDDQFSVERPDGSNFTLKIRSTKLEDSAMYFCASGDRARGYEQYFGPGTRLTVT.